The entry below gives a single T cell receptor (beta chain) sequence along with its context. Antigen specificity is unknown. The CDR3 is 17 residues long. Trimming shortened V by 1 base and J by 2 bases, and 17 bases separated the two germline ends. CDR1 SGHTA and CDR2 FQGNSA come from the germline V gene. The sample comes from a study of early T cells in non-severe SARS-CoV-2 infection. Study context: Sequencing targeted bulk RNA from unsorted whole blood, leaving chains unpaired.

Whole-study findings and limits: In VDJdb matching, anti-spike CD8 responses were favored while private and CD4 specificities went missing.

Each cDNA molecule carried a unique molecular identifier. TCRdb called the 5' RACE reads again in MiXCR, with one record for every CDR3 protein. The sample consists of 75,000 to 90,000 distinct CDR3 sequences, under 15% of them appearing once. The genes are TRBV7-2 and TRBJ1-2; D gene uncertain. The specimen was whole blood. The TCR originated in an adult who was a healthcare worker with PCR-confirmed SARS-CoV-2 infection or an uninfected control (not recorded which). Here the CDR3 reads CASSLVSGQEGNYGYTF. The CDR3 DNA is TGTGCCAGCAGCTTAGTTTCCGGGCAGGAGGGCAACTATGGCTACACCTTC.